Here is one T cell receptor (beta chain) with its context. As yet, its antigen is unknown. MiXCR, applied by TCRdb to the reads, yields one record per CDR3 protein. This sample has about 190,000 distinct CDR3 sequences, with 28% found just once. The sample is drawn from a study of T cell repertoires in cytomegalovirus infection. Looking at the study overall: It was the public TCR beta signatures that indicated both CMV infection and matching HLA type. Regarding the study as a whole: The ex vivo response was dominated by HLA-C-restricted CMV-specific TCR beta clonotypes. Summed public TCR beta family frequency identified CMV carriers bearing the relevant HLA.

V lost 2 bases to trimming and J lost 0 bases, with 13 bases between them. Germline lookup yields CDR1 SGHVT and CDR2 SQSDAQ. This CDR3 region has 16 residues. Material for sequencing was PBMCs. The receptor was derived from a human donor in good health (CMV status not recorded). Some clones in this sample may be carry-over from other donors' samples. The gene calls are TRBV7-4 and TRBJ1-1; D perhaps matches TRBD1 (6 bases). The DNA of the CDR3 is TGTGCCAGCAGCTTATTACAGGGAACTATGAACACTGAAGCTTTCTTT. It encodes CASSLLQGTMNTEAFF.